Many counts were recorded for the clone carrying this TCR beta chain. The antigen remains undetermined. The CDR3 length is 13 residues. The germline V gene encodes CDR1 SGHTA and CDR2 FQGNSA. Trimming took 3 bases from V and 9 from J, leaving 9 bases between them. These data come from a study of T cell repertoires in cytomegalovirus infection. Study at large: Public TCR beta signatures indicated both CMV infection and matching HLA type. General study findings and limits: HLA-C-restricted CMV clonotypes gave the most frequent clonotype in two of eight donors. People with CMV and the relevant HLA were identified by cumulative public TCR beta family frequency.

TCRdb itself ran the reads through MiXCR, one entry per CDR3 protein. The table records about 180,000 distinct CDR3 sequences, approximately 15% of them present only once. Sequenced sample: PBMCs. The receptor was derived from a human donor in good health (CMV status not recorded). Some clones in this sample may be carry-over from other donors' samples. The J gene is TRBJ1-6, the V gene TRBV7-2; no clear D gene. The CDR3 is CASSFPRCSPLHF. CDR3 nucleotide sequence: TGTGCCAGCAGCTTCCCTCGGTGTTCACCCCTCCACTTT.